These 13 T cell receptor beta chains came from one sample sequenced in a study of a mutant IDH1 vaccine in newly diagnosed glioma. Assay: immunoSEQ multiplex PCR; the TCRdb copy retains only in-frame clones and omits some. This table holds some 44,000 clones, roughly four fifths found once. Their antigen targets remain unknown. Indicated time point: week 35, safety follow-up. It was 300 ug of mutant IDH1 20-mer peptide that made up each vaccine dose, given with topical imiquimod. The sample was PBMCs, taken from a glioma patient whose treatment included an IDH1 peptide vaccine. The receptor set was obtained from a woman aged 45-60 years with glioma.

This clone was recorded only once. The chain joins TRBV19 to TRBJ2-6; TRBD1 aligns across 7 bases. J lost 0 bases, V lost 4 bases, and 0 bases had no gene match. The length of the CDR3 is 15 residues. Germline loops: CDR1 LNHDA, CDR2 SQIVND (reference sequence). CDR3 in DNA: TGTGCCAGTAGTAGGGACAGCTCTGGGGCCAACGTCCTGACTTTC. Amino acid sequence: CASSRDSSGANVLTF.

This sequence joins TRBV18 and TRBJ1-1; D unclear. The CDR3 length is 13 residues. The germline gives CDR1 KGHSH, CDR2 LQKENI. Trimming removed 1 base from V and 1 base from J, with 4 bases in between. CDR3 amino acids: CASSPQPNTEAFF. The CDR3 coding sequence is TGTGCCAGCTCACCACAGCCGAACACTGAAGCTTTCTTT.

The chain links TRBV14 to TRBJ2-7, with 9 positions matching TRBD2. The length of the CDR3 is 15 residues. In germline, CDR1 is SGHDN, CDR2 FVKESK. V was clipped by 4 bases and J by 4 bases; unmatched bases: 8. This CDR3 reads CASSLGGLARYEQYF. CDR3 nucleotide sequence: TGTGCCAGCAGCCTGGGCGGACTAGCGAGATACGAGCAGTACTTC.

This clone appeared a single time. The V and J genes are TRBV9 and TRBJ2-7; no reliable D call. Deletions cut 0 bases from V and 2 bases from J, with 6 bases between. The CDR3 loop spans 13 amino acids. The germline V gene encodes CDR1 SGDLS and CDR2 YYNGEE. The CDR3 DNA sequence: TGTGCCAGCAGCGTAGACGGCACCTACGAGCAGTACTTC. This encodes CASSVDGTYEQYF.

J is TRBJ1-2 and V is TRBV5-8; no reliable D call. V was clipped by 2 bases and J by 1 base, with 6 bases between them. Germline CDR1 and CDR2: SGHTS and YDEGEE. This CDR3 spans 13 amino acids. CDR3 residues: CASSLGVNYGYTF. CDR3 nucleotide sequence: TGTGCCAGCAGCTTAGGAGTTAACTATGGCTACACCTTC.

The rearrangement links TRBV7-9 to TRBJ2-1; 7 positions agree with TRBD1. The ends lost 5 bases at V and 5 bases at J; junction bases unmatched: 6. The CDR3 extends over 14 amino acids. Germline assignment: CDR1 SEHNR and CDR2 FQNEAQ (reference sequence). The CDR3 sequence: CASSGRQGDNEQFF. The DNA of the CDR3 is TGTGCCAGCAGCGGACGACAGGGAGACAATGAGCAGTTCTTC.

The V gene is TRBV4-1, the J gene TRBJ1-1, with D uncertain. V was clipped by 4 bases and J by 1 base, with 28 bases between them. There are 20 residues in the CDR3. Germline V gene sequence: CDR1 MGHRA, CDR2 YSYEKL. CDR3 bases: TGCGCCAGCAGCCGAGATAGAGAGGAGCAGGTCGGCACTCGGAACACTGAAGCTTTCTTT. Its translation: CASSRDREEQVGTRNTEAFF.

This clone was detected only once. The chain uses TRBV14 and TRBJ1-5, with D perhaps matching TRBD1 (5 bases). V lost 3 bases and J lost 4, with 7 bases in between. Germline V gives CDR1 SGHDN, CDR2 FVKESK. The length of the CDR3 is 13 residues. The DNA for the CDR3 is TGTGCCAGCAGCCACCAGGGAAATCAGCCCCAGCATTTT. Its translation: CASSHQGNQPQHF.

The V call is TRBV19, the J call TRBJ1-6; no definite D call. Germline V gene sequence: CDR1 LNHDA, CDR2 SQIVND (reference sequence). This CDR3 is built from 13 residues. V lost 6 bases, J lost 7 bases, and 10 bases lay in between. The DNA for the CDR3 is TGTGCCAGTAGCGCGGGCCCGAATTCACCCCTCCACTTT. The encoded protein is CASSAGPNSPLHF.

V and J are TRBV5-6 and TRBJ2-1, with TRBD2 matching 8 bases. V lost 8 bases, J lost 5 bases, and 3 bases stayed unmatched. From germline, CDR1 is SGHDT and CDR2 YYEEEE. CDR3 length: 12 residues. Here the CDR3 DNA reads TGTGCCAGTGGAGCGGGGGACAATGAGCAGTTCTTC. Its protein product is CASGAGDNEQFF.

The V call is TRBV9, the J call TRBJ2-3; tentative D call: TRBD2 (6 bases). Germline CDR1 SGDLS, CDR2 YYNGEE. The CDR3 runs 15 residues. Trimming stripped 4 bases from V and 6 bases from J, with 18 bases between. This chain's CDR3 is CASSLRGGGLDTQYF. The CDR3 DNA follows: TGTGCCAGCAGCCTAAGAGGTGGGGGGTTGGATACGCAGTATTTT.

The chain couples TRBV5-6 to TRBJ2-7; D not resolved. V was cut by 1 base and J by 4 bases, with 15 bases left in between. This CDR3 comprises 15 residues. The germline CDR1 and CDR2 sequences are SGHDT and YYEEEE. CDR3 in DNA: TGTGCCAGCAGCTTGCGAATAGCTAGACCTTACGAGCAGTACTTC. This encodes CASSLRIARPYEQYF.

This clone showed up just once. The chain joins TRBV19 to TRBJ2-2, with D possibly TRBD1 on 5 matching bases. The germline V and J ends were trimmed by 9 bases and 0 bases, with 14 bases remaining between them. Germline values: CDR1 LNHDA, CDR2 SQIVND (reference sequence). This CDR3 comprises 15 residues. The CDR3 spells CASQRQTSNTGELFF. DNA for the CDR3: TGTGCCAGCCAAAGACAGACGTCGAACACCGGGGAGCTGTTTTTT.